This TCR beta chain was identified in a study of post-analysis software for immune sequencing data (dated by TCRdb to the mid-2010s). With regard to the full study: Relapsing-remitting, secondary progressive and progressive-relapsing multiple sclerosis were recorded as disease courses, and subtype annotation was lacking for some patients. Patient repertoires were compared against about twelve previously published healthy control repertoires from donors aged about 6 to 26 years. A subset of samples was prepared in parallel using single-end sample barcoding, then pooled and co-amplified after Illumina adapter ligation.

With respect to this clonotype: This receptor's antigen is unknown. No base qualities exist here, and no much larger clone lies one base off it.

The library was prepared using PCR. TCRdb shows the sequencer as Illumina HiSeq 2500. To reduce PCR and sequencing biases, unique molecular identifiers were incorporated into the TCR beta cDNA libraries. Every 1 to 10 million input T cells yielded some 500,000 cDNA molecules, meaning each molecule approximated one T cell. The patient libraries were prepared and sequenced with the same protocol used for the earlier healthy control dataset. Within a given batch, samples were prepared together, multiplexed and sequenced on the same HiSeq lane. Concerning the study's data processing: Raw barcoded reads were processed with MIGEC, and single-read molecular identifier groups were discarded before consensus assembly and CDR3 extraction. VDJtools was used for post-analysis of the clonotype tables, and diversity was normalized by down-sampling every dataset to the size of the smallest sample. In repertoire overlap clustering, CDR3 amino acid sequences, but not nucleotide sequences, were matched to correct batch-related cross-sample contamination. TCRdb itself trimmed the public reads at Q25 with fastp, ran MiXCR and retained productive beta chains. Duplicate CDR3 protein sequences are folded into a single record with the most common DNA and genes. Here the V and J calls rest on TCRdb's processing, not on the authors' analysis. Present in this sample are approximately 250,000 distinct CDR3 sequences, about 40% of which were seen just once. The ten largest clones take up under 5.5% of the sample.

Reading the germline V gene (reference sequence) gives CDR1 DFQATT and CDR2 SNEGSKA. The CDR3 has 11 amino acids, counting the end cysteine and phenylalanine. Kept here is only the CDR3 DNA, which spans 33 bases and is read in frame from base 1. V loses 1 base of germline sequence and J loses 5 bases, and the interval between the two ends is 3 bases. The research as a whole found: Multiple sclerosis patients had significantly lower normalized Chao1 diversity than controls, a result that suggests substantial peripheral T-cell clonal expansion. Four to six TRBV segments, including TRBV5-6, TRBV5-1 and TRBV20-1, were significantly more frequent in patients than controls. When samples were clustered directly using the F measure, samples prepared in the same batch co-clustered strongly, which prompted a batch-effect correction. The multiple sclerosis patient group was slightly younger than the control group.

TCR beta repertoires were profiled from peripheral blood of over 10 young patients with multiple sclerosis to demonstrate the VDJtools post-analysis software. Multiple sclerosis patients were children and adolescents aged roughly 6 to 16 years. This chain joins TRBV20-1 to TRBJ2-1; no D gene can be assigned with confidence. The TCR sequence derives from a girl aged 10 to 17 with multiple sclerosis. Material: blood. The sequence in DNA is TGCAGTGCTAGAGGGGACAATGAGCAGTTCTTC. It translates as CSARGDNEQFF.